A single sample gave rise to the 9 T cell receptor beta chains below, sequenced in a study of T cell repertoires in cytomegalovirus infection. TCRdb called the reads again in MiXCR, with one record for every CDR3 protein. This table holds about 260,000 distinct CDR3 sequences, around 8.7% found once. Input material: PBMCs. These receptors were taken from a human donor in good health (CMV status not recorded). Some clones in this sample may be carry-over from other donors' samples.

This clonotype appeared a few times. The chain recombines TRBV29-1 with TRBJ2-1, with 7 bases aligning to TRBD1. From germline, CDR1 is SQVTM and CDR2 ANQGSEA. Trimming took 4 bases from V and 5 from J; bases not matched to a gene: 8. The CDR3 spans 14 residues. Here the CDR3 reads CSVGSGQRNNEQFF. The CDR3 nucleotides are TGCAGCGTTGGTTCGGGACAGAGGAACAATGAGCAGTTCTTC.

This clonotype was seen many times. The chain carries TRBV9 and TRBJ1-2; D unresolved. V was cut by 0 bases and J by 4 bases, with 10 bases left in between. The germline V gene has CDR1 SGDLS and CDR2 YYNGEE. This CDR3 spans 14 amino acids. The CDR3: CASSVARSGYGYTF. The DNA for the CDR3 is TGTGCCAGCAGCGTAGCACGCTCTGGCTATGGCTACACCTTC.

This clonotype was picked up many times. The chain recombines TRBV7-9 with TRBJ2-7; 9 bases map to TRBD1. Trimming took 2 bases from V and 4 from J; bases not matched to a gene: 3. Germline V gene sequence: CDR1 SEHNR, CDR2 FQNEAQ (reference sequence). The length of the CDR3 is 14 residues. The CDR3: CASSLSDRGYEQYF. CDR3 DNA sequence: TGTGCCAGCAGCTTATCTGACAGGGGGTACGAGCAGTACTTC.

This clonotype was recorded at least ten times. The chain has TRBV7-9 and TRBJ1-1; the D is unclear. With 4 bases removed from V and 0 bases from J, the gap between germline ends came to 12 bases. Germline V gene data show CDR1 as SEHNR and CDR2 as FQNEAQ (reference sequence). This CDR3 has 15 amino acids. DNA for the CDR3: TGTGCCAGCAGCTCCGCCTCCGATATGAACACTGAAGCTTTCTTT. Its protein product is CASSSASDMNTEAFF.

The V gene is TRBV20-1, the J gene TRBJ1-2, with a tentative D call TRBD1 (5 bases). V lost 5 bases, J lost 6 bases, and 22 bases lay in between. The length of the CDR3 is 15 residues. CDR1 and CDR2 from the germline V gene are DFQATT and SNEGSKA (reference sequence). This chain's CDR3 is CSAEDRDGFYHGYTF. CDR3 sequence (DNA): TGCAGTGCTGAGGACCGGGACGGCTTTTACCATGGCTACACCTTC.

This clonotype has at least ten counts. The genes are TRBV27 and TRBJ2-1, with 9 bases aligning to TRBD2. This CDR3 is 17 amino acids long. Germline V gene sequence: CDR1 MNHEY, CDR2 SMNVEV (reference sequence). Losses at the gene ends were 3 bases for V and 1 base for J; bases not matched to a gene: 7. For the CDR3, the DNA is TGTGCCAGCAGTTTCTCAACGCGGGGGGGATCCTACAATGAGCAGTTCTTC. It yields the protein CASSFSTRGGSYNEQFF.

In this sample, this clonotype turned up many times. Written as DNA, the CDR3 is TGTGCCAGCAGCTTGACCTACGGGAACACTGAAGCTTTCTTT. Protein product: CASSLTYGNTEAFF. The chain uses TRBV7-2 and TRBJ1-1; unclear D gene. The CDR3 sequence is 14 residues long. The V gene lost 3 bases and the J gene lost 1 base, with 9 bases spanning the gap. The germline V gene has CDR1 SGHTA and CDR2 FQGNSA.

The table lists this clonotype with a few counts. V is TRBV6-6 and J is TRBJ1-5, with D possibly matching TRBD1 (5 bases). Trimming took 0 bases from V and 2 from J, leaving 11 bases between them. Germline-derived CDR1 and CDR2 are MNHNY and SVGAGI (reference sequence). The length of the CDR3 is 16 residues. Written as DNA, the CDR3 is TGTGCCAGCAGTTACTCGGGAGGGGAGGGCAATCAGCCCCAGCATTTT. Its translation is CASSYSGGEGNQPQHF.

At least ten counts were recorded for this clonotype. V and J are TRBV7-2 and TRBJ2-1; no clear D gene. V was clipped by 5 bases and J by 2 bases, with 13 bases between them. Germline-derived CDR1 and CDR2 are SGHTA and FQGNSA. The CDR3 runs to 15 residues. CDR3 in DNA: TGTGCCAGCAGCCCTAGGGCCTTACCCTACAATGAGCAGTTCTTC. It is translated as CASSPRALPYNEQFF.